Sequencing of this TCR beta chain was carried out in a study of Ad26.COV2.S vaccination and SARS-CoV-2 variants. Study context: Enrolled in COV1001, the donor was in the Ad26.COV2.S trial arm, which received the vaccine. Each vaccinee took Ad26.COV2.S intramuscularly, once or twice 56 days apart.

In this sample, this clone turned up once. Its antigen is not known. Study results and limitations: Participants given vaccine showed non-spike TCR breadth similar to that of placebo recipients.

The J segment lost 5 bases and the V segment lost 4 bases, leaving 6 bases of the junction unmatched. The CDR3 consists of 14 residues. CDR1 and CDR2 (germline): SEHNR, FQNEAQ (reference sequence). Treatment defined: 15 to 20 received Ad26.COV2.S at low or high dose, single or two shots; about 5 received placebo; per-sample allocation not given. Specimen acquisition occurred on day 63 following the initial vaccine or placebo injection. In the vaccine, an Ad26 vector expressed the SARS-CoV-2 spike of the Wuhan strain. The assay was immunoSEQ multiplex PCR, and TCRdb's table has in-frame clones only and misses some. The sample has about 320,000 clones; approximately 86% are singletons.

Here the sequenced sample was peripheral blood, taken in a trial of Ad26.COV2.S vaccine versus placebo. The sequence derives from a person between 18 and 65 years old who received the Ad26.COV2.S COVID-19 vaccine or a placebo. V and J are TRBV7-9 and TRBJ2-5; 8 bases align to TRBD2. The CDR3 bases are TGTGCCAGCAGCTCTTCGGGCGGGGGGGAGACCCAGTACTTC. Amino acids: CASSSSGGGETQYF.